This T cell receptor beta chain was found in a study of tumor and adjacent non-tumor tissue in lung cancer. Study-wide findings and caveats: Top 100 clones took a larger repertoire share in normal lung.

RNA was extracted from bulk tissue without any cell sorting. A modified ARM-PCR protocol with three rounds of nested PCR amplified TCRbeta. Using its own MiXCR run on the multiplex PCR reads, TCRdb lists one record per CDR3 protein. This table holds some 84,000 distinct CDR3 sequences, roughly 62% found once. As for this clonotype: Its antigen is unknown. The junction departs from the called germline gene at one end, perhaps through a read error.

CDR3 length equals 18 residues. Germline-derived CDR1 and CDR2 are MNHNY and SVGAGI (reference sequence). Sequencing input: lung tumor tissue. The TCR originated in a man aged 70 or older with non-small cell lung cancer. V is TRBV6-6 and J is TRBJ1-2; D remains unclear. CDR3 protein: CATSYSPGPVSYRSGYTF. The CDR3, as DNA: TGTGCCACCAGTTACTCCCCAGGTCCGGTCTCCTATCGCTCTGGTTACACCTTC.